A selection of T cell receptor beta chains follows, all from one sample in a study of blood T cell repertoires in COVID-19. Method: immunoSEQ multiplex PCR; TCRdb's copy keeps in-frame clones and lacks some. The repertoire holds 650,000 to 800,000 clones, 75% to 90% seen once, with under 0.3% in the top ten. The source material was peripheral blood. The receptors were gathered from a woman between 18 and 29 years old with acute or convalescent COVID-19. Both conserved end residues are part of each CDR3. The order of the fields is clone size, D gene, J gene, V gene, CDR3 length, CDR3 DNA, CDR3 protein. The D gene is left open where the match is weak. Clone size is not always given. Where it is, it says once, few, many or a class for expanded clones.

few	-	TRBJ1-2	TRBV4-1	14	TGCGCCAGCAGCCCTAGAGGGTTGGGCTATGGCTACACCTTC	CASSPRGLGYGYTF
-	TRBD1	TRBJ1-1	TRBV4-1	16	TGCGCCAGCAGCCGGGACAGGGGGCGTATGAACACTGAAGCTTTCTTT	CASSRDRGRMNTEAFF
-	TRBD2	TRBJ2-7	TRBV7-9	15	TGTGCCAGCAGCTTAGGCGGGGGGGCCCCCTACGAGCAGTACTTC	CASSLGGGAPYEQYF
-	TRBD1	TRBJ1-2	TRBV7-2	15	TGTGCCAGCAGCCCCGGACAGGGGGCGAGGTATGGCTACACCTTC	CASSPGQGARYGYTF
few	-	TRBJ1-5	TRBV12-5	15	TGTGCTAGTGGTTTTGATCCGGGGCGGGGTCAGCCCCAGCATTTT	CASGFDPGRGQPQHF
once	TRBD1	TRBJ2-3	TRBV24-1	14	TGTGCCACCAGCCGGGACAGGGGGCTGGATACGCAGTATTTT	CATSRDRGLDTQYF
-	-	TRBJ2-7	TRBV24-1	13	TGTGCCACCAGTGCGGCCCCGGGGGACGAGCAGTACTTC	CATSAAPGDEQYF
-	-	TRBJ1-2	TRBV19	13	TGTGCCAGTAGTATAGAGCGGCCCTATGGCTACACCTTC	CASSIERPYGYTF
-	TRBD1	TRBJ1-1	TRBV7-2	18	TGTGCCAGCAGCTTAGGGGGATCACAGGGGGCGCAAGACACTGAAGCTTTCTTT	CASSLGGSQGAQDTEAFF
-	TRBD1	TRBJ2-2	TRBV5-3	14	TGTGCCAGAAATGGGACAGTGCACACCGGGGAGCTGTTTTTT	CARNGTVHTGELFF
once	TRBD2	TRBJ2-7	TRBV7-7	17	TGTGCCAGCAGCCCCTGGACTAGCGGGAGACCCTCCTACGAGCAGTACTTC	CASSPWTSGRPSYEQYF
-	TRBD1	TRBJ1-2	TRBV19	14	TGTGCCAGTAGTACCTGGACAGGCGTCAGAGGCTACACCTTC	CASSTWTGVRGYTF
-	TRBD1	TRBJ1-2	TRBV6-5	14	TGTGCCAGCAGTCTCGACAGGGCCAACTATGGCTACACCTTC	CASSLDRANYGYTF
-	-	TRBJ1-1	TRBV4-1	13	TGCGCCAGCAGTCGTATTATGAACACTGAAGCTTTCTTT	CASSRIMNTEAFF
-	-	TRBJ1-1	TRBV9	14	TGTGCCAGCAGCGTTGGGGCAGCGAACACTGAAGCTTTCTTT	CASSVGAANTEAFF
-	TRBD1	TRBJ2-7	TRBV14	18	TGTGCCAGCAGCCAATCACGGACGGGACAGGGGCGCTCCTACGAGCAGTACTTC	CASSQSRTGQGRSYEQYF
-	TRBD1	TRBJ1-2	TRBV29-1	16	TGCAGCGTTGACCCCTCGGGCGGGGGACAGGGGCATTCCTACACCTTC	CSVDPSGGGQGHSYTF
-	TRBD1	TRBJ1-1	TRBV19	16	TGTGCCAGTAGTACGGACGGGGACAGGTTGGGGACTGAAGCTTTCTTT	CASSTDGDRLGTEAFF
-	-	TRBJ1-1	TRBV7-2	16	TGTGCCAGCAGCTTAGCCCCTGTTTCTACGAACACTGAAGCTTTCTTT	CASSLAPVSTNTEAFF
-	TRBD1	TRBJ1-4	TRBV11-3	16	TGTGCCAGCAGCTTAGTCGGGACAGGTATAAGGGAAAAACTGTTTTTT	CASSLVGTGIREKLFF
once	TRBD1	TRBJ1-6	TRBV25-1	16	TGTGCCAGCATCGGACAGGGAGAGTCCTATAATTCACCCCTCCACTTT	CASIGQGESYNSPLHF
-	TRBD1	TRBJ1-1	TRBV18	13	TGTGCCAGCTCACCCTTCGACAGGGGTGAAGCTTTCTTT	CASSPFDRGEAFF
-	TRBD1	TRBJ1-5	TRBV23-1	18	TGCGCCAGCGGAGAGACCCCGTGGGACAGAAATAGCAATCAGCCCCAGCATTTT	CASGETPWDRNSNQPQHF
-	-	TRBJ2-5	TRBV30	13	TGTGCCTGTCCCAGGGGAGGGTCAGAGACCCAGTACTTC	CACPRGGSETQYF
-	-	TRBJ2-1	TRBV30	18	TGTGCCTGGAGTGTACGTTTATCCTCCACTGTCCCTCGCGATGAGCAGTTCTTC	CAWSVRLSSTVPRDEQFF
-	-	TRBJ1-2	TRBV5-4	11	TGTGCCCTAGGGGTCGGCTATGGCTACACCTTC	CALGVGYGYTF
once	TRBD1	TRBJ2-2	TRBV7-9	16	TGTGCCAGCAGCTCACCGGGACAGGGGATCACCGGGGAGCTGTTTTTT	CASSSPGQGITGELFF
-	TRBD1	TRBJ1-5	TRBV3-1/TRBV3-2	16	TGTGCCAGCAGCCAATTCGGGACAGGGTTAGATCAGCCCCAGCATTTT	CASSQFGTGLDQPQHF
-	-	TRBJ1-2	TRBV29-1	13	TGCAGCGCCAGATCGGGACTTCGTGATGGCTACACCTTC	CSARSGLRDGYTF